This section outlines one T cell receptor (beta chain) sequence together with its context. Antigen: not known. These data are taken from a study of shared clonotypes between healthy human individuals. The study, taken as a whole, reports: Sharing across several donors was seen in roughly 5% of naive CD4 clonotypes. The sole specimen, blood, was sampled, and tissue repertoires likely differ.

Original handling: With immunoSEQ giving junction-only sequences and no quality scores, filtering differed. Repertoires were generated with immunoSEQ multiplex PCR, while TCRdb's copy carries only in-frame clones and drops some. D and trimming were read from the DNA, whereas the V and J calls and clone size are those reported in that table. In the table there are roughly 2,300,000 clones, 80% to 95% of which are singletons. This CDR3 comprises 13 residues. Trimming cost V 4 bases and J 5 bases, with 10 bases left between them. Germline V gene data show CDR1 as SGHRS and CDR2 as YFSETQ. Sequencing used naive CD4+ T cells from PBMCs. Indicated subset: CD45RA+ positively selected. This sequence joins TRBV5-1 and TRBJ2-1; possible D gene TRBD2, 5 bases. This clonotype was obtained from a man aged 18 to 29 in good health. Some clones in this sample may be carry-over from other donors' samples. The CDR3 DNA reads TGCGCCAGCAGCAAAGAGGGCAACAATGAGCAGTTCTTC. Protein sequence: CASSKEGNNEQFF.